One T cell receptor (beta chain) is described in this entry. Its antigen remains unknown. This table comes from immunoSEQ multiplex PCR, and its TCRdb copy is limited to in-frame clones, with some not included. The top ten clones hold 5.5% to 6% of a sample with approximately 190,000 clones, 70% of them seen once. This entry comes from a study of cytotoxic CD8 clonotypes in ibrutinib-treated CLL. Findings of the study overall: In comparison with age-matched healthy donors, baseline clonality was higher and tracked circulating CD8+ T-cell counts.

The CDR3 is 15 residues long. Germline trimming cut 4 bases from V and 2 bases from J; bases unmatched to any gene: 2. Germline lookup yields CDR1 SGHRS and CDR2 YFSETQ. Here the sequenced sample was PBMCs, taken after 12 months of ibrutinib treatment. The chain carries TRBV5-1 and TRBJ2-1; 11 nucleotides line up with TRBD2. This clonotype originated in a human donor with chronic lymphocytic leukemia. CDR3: CASSLTSGAYNEQFF. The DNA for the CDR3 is TGCGCCAGCAGCCTGACTAGCGGGGCCTACAATGAGCAGTTCTTC.